Detailed here is one T cell receptor beta chain. Antigen specificity is unknown. Generated by immunoSEQ multiplex PCR, the TCRdb table keeps only in-frame clones and is missing some. The sample contains about 440,000 clones, roughly 88% of which appear only once. Treatment denoted: 19 received Ad26.COV2.S at low or high dose, single or two shots; several received placebo; per-sample allocation not given. The investigators took samples on day 63 after the first vaccine or placebo injection. Boston hosted the donor, who was an adult aged 18-55 years. This record comes from a study of Ad26.COV2.S vaccination and SARS-CoV-2 variants. For the study at large: Donor got 5x10^10 or 1x10^11 viral particles of Ad26.COV2.S. Findings of the study overall: Compared with placebo recipients, vaccine recipients had higher spike-specific TCR breadth.

The CDR3 sequence is 14 residues long. Germline CDR1 is MGHRA and CDR2 is YSYEKL. V was cut by 0 bases and J by 4 bases, with 8 bases left in between. Sequencing was performed on peripheral blood, taken in a trial of Ad26.COV2.S vaccine versus placebo. V usage is TRBV4-1 and J usage is TRBJ2-3, with D uncertain. This receptor was obtained from a person aged 18-60 years who received the Ad26.COV2.S COVID-19 vaccine or a placebo. CDR3 in DNA: TGCGCCAGCAGCCAAGATAAACTCTCAGATACGCAGTATTTT. The encoded protein is CASSQDKLSDTQYF.